The entry below describes one TCR beta chain. The data belong to a study of early T cells in non-severe SARS-CoV-2 infection. One entry per CDR3 protein results from TCRdb running MiXCR on the 5' RACE reads. The data hold fewer than 75,000 distinct CDR3 sequences, with 20% to 25% observed a single time. This CDR3 contains 11 residues. Trimming removed 2 bases at V and 5 bases at J, with 3 bases between. The germline V gene has CDR1 LGHDT and CDR2 YNNKEL (reference sequence). V usage is TRBV3-1 and J usage is TRBJ2-5; no definite D call. This sequence originates from an adult who was a healthcare worker with PCR-confirmed SARS-CoV-2 infection or an uninfected control (not recorded which). This specimen consisted of whole blood, obtained at baseline. The DNA for the CDR3 is TGTGCCAGCAGCCAATTTGAGACCCAGTACTTC. This sequence encodes CASSQFETQYF.